This T cell receptor (beta chain) is from a study of early T cells in non-severe SARS-CoV-2 infection. General study results and limits: Database matching using VDJdb favored anti-spike CD8 responses, with private and CD4 specificities left missing.

Each CDR3 protein is one row after TCRdb ran MiXCR on the 5' RACE reads. The sample lists 60,000 or so distinct CDR3 sequences, under 11% occurring once. A note on this clonotype: Its antigen remains unknown.

The CDR3 runs to 16 residues. CDR1 MGHRA and CDR2 YSYEKL come from the germline V gene. V was pared by 4 bases and J by 3 bases, with 15 bases between. The chain joins TRBV4-1 to TRBJ2-2, with D possibly matching TRBD1 (6 bases). The source of this sequence is an adult who was a healthcare worker with PCR-confirmed SARS-CoV-2 infection or an uninfected control (not recorded which). The sequenced material came from whole blood. This CDR3 reads CASSPNPGHYTGELFF. The DNA for the CDR3 is TGCGCCAGCAGCCCAAATCCGGGACACTACACCGGGGAGCTGTTTTTT.